Listed here are 23 T cell receptor beta chains from one sample, sequenced in a study of T-cell memory formation after mild COVID-19. TCRdb reprocessed the 5' RACE reads with MiXCR, giving one entry per CDR3 protein. Of about 200,000 distinct CDR3 sequences listed, about 9.2% are singletons. The sequencing sample was made of PBMCs or a T cell subset sorted from them (not recorded which). The receptors shown here come from a young man who had mild COVID-19 (a few samples of this study predate the infection). Cell type and time point are not known.

The chain combines TRBV6-5 with TRBJ1-5, with D perhaps matching TRBD1 (5 bases). Per germline, CDR1 MNHEY and CDR2 SVGAGI. The CDR3 has 14 amino acids. Trimming pared 5 bases from V and 1 base from J, leaving 9 bases between. The CDR3 is CASSRHRSNQPQHF. CDR3 DNA sequence: TGTGCCAGCAGTCGCCACAGGAGCAATCAGCCCCAGCATTTT.

This clonotype was picked up many times. The chain carries TRBV12-3 or TRBV12-4 and TRBJ2-7, with D maybe TRBD1 (6 bases). Between the trimmed V and J ends, which lost 4 bases and 0 bases, there was a span of 13 bases. This CDR3 has 15 residues. This chain's CDR3 is CASSSRTVPSYEQYF. The CDR3 DNA follows: TGTGCCAGCAGTTCCAGGACAGTTCCCTCCTACGAGCAGTACTTC.

In this sample, this clonotype turned up a few times. This chain links TRBV5-6 with TRBJ2-6; D remains ambiguous. Germline values: CDR1 SGHDT, CDR2 YYEEEE. V was clipped by 2 bases and J by 2 bases, with 2 bases between them. The CDR3 has 13 amino acids. In DNA form, the CDR3 reads TGTGCCAGCAGCTTACCTGGGGCCAACGTCCTGACTTTC. This sequence encodes CASSLPGANVLTF.

In its sample, this clonotype was seen a few times. This rearrangement joins TRBV21-1 to TRBJ1-1. TRBV21-1 is labeled a pseudogene. This CDR3 is built from 14 residues. CDR3 residues: CASSKVGENTEAFF. CDR3 in DNA: TGTGCCAGCAGCAAAGTCGGGGAAAACACTGAAGCTTTCTTT.

This clonotype was seen repeatedly, ten times or more. The rearrangement joins TRBV7-2 to TRBJ2-5; a possible D gene is TRBD1 (6 bases). The CDR3 extends over 13 amino acids. Trimming left V 3 bases short and J 5 bases short, with 10 bases between. Germline CDR1 SGHTA, CDR2 FQGNSA. The CDR3 DNA reads TGTGCCAGCAGCTTCGCAGGGGATGAGACCCAGTACTTC. This translates into CASSFAGDETQYF.

This clonotype was counted at least ten times. Here the CDR3 reads CASRQPVGIQETQYF. CDR3 nucleotides: TGTGCCAGCAGACAACCAGTCGGGATTCAAGAGACCCAGTACTTC. This chain connects TRBV28 to TRBJ2-5; tentative D call: TRBD2 (5 bases). Germline V CDR1 and CDR2: MDHEN, SYDVKM. Trimming removed 6 bases from V and 2 bases from J, with 16 bases in between. The CDR3 covers 15 residues.

The gene calls are TRBV6-2 or TRBV6-3 and TRBJ2-5; a weak D match, TRBD1 (5 bases). This CDR3 has 13 amino acids. Germline V lookup: CDR1 MNHEY, CDR2 SVGEGT. The ends were cut back, 7 bases at V and 7 bases at J, with 16 bases in the middle. In DNA form, the CDR3 reads TGTGCCAGCATTATGGACACGTCGGGGACCCAGTACTTC. It yields the protein CASIMDTSGTQYF.

This clonotype was recorded a few times. J is TRBJ2-3 and V is TRBV5-8; 7 nucleotides agree with TRBD1. J gave up 0 bases and V 3 bases, and 4 bases lay outside the gene matches. Per germline, CDR1 SGHTS and CDR2 YDEGEE. The CDR3 extends over 15 amino acids. The CDR3 sequence is CASSSRQGSTDTQYF. The CDR3 DNA sequence: TGTGCCAGCAGCTCAAGACAGGGTAGCACAGATACGCAGTATTTT.

This clonotype has more than one count but fewer than ten. The chain couples TRBV7-9 to TRBJ2-2; 8 nucleotides match TRBD2. This CDR3 spans 17 amino acids. After removal of 7 bases from V and 1 base from J, the junction contained 11 bases not matched to a gene. Germline CDR1 is SEHNR and CDR2 is FQNEAQ (reference sequence). For the CDR3, the DNA is TGTGCCAGCATCCCAGCCTTCGGGGGGGTGAACACCGGGGAGCTGTTTTTT. Its protein product is CASIPAFGGVNTGELFF.

V and J are TRBV4-3 and TRBJ1-1; D is unclear. Germline assignment: CDR1 LGHNA and CDR2 YSLEER. With 0 bases removed from V and 1 base from J, the gap between germline ends came to 12 bases. The CDR3 length is 16 residues. For the CDR3, the DNA is TGCGCCAGCAGCCAAGAGAGCTCGGCGGCGAACACTGAAGCTTTCTTT. Amino acids: CASSQESSAANTEAFF.

This clonotype was observed many times. The chain carries TRBV4-3 and TRBJ1-1; tentatively, D is TRBD1 (6 bases). The V end lost 2 bases, the J end lost 9 bases, and 13 bases lay between the germline ends. The CDR3 is made up of 13 amino acids. The V gene's germline CDR1 is LGHNA and CDR2 YSLEER. CDR3 loop: CASSQPGGGQAFF. The CDR3 DNA is TGCGCCAGCAGCCAACCCGGGGGGGGCCAAGCTTTCTTT.

The J gene is TRBJ2-3, the V gene TRBV20-1, with D tentatively TRBD1 (5 bases). The CDR3 runs 14 residues. V lost 2 bases to trimming and J lost 1 base, with 10 bases between them. CDR1 is DFQATT, CDR2 SNEGSKA, per germline (reference sequence). The CDR3 loop is CSARSRVGTDTQYF. In DNA form, the CDR3 reads TGCAGTGCTAGATCCAGGGTGGGCACAGATACGCAGTATTTT.

The genes are TRBV7-8 and TRBJ2-7; D may match TRBD1 or TRBD2 (6 bases each). Germline V CDR1 and CDR2: SGHVS, FQNEAQ. Trimming pared 2 bases from V and 2 bases from J, leaving 13 bases between. This CDR3 spans 15 amino acids. The CDR3 reads CASSLLGGTPYEQYF. The CDR3 bases are TGTGCCAGCAGCTTATTAGGGGGGACCCCCTACGAGCAGTACTTC. Combining the CDR3 with reference TRBV7-8 and TRBJ2-7 gives the whole variable domain GAGVSQSPRYKVAKRGQDVALRCDPISGHVSLFWYQQALGQGPEFLTYFQNEAQLDKSGLPSDRFFAERPEGSVSTLKIQRTQQEDSAVYLCASSLLGGTPYEQYFGPGTRLTVT.

This clonotype was counted between two and nine times. The gene calls are TRBV7-2 and TRBJ1-5; D is possibly TRBD1 (5 bases). V lost 4 bases and J 3 bases, leaving 16 bases between the germline ends. CDR3 size: 16 residues. CDR1 and CDR2 (germline): SGHTA, FQGNSA. In DNA form, the CDR3 reads TGTGCCAGCAGCTCCGGGGCATCCCGGTCCAATCAGCCCCAGCATTTT. This encodes CASSSGASRSNQPQHF.

This rearrangement joins TRBV7-2 to TRBJ2-5; D not certain. CDR1 and CDR2 from the germline V gene are SGHTA and FQGNSA. The CDR3 is 15 amino acids. V was pared by 5 bases and J by 0 bases, with 13 bases between. This CDR3 reads CASSLIWSNQETQYF. CDR3 DNA: TGTGCCAGCAGCCTAATCTGGTCCAACCAAGAGACCCAGTACTTC.

The rearrangement links TRBV12-3 or TRBV12-4 to TRBJ2-3; 7 bases fit TRBD2. With 6 bases clipped from V and 8 bases from J, the junction kept 14 bases outside the gene matches. CDR3 size: 15 residues. The CDR3 DNA is TGTGCCAGCAGCCACCCGGGACTAACACAGATTACGCAGTATTTT. It encodes CASSHPGLTQITQYF.

This clonotype was detected ten times or more. The V and J genes are TRBV14 and TRBJ1-4; D is uncertain. In germline, CDR1 is SGHDN, CDR2 FVKESK. With 1 base removed from V and 3 bases from J, the gap between germline ends came to 18 bases. CDR3 length: 18 amino acids. The CDR3 protein is CASSQGVGKGMANEKLFF. The CDR3 bases are TGTGCCAGCAGCCAAGGAGTTGGCAAGGGAATGGCTAATGAAAAACTGTTTTTT.

V and J are TRBV7-3 and TRBJ2-6, with 9 bases that match TRBD1. This CDR3 has 18 amino acids. CDR1 and CDR2 from the germline V gene are SGHTA and FQGTGA. Trimming at V came to 5 bases and at J to 0 bases, leaving 8 bases not matched to a gene. The CDR3 loop reads CASSTAGTGHSGANVLTF. In DNA form, the CDR3 reads TGTGCCAGCAGCACCGCCGGGACAGGGCACTCTGGGGCCAACGTCCTGACTTTC.

This clonotype was seen at least ten times. This chain connects TRBV12-3 or TRBV12-4 to TRBJ2-3; D is ambiguous. Trimming shortened V by 2 bases and J by 6 bases, and 12 bases separated the two germline ends. The CDR3 sequence is 14 residues long. In DNA, the CDR3 is TGTGCCAGCAGTTTATTTCTAGTTTCCGATACGCAGTATTTT. Its translation is CASSLFLVSDTQYF.

This chain joins TRBV20-1 and TRBJ2-5; 9 positions agree with TRBD2. The germline V gene encodes CDR1 DFQATT and CDR2 SNEGSKA (reference sequence). Trimming removed 0 bases from V and 5 bases from J; junction bases left unmatched: 4. The CDR3 totals 14 residues. CDR3 amino acids: CSARDMRGGETQYF. For the CDR3, the DNA is TGCAGTGCTAGAGATATGCGGGGGGGCGAGACCCAGTACTTC.

By frequency in the sample, this clonotype is medium-sized (0.01 to 0.1%). V usage is TRBV29-1 and J usage is TRBJ2-3; TRBD2 might be the D (7 bases). V lost 5 bases and J lost 1, with 13 bases in between. CDR3 size: 14 residues. Per germline, CDR1 SQVTM and CDR2 ANQGSEA. Here the CDR3 DNA reads TGCAGCGTTTCAAGGGGGAGGGGCACAGATACGCAGTATTTT. The encoded protein is CSVSRGRGTDTQYF.

This clonotype came up many times. The V call is TRBV7-3, the J call TRBJ1-1; a possible D gene is TRBD1 (5 bases). The V end lost 2 bases, the J end lost 1 base, and 8 bases lay between the germline ends. Germline-derived CDR1 and CDR2 are SGHTA and FQGTGA. CDR3 length: 14 amino acids. The CDR3 loop reads CASSLGGKNTEAFF. In nucleotides, the CDR3 is TGTGCCAGCAGCTTAGGGGGGAAGAACACTGAAGCTTTCTTT.

The table lists this clonotype with many counts. The chain combines TRBV20-1 with TRBJ2-5, with TRBD2 matching over 13 bases. From germline, CDR1 is DFQATT and CDR2 SNEGSKA (reference sequence). This CDR3 has 16 amino acids. V was clipped by 0 bases and J by 4 bases; unmatched bases: 5. The CDR3 is CSARDWTSGGGETQYF. The CDR3 nucleotides are TGCAGTGCTAGAGATTGGACTAGCGGGGGAGGAGAGACCCAGTACTTC.